The clone carrying this TCR beta chain was seen just once. Antigen unknown. Only in-frame clones appear in the TCRdb table, and some are missing; sequencing was by immunoSEQ multiplex PCR. This table has about 16,000 clones, about 80% appearing once. CD4+ T cells from unexposed donors were obtained before the COVID-19 pandemic (2011-2018). CD4+ T cells were isolated from the cells after more than 8 days of culture. As cell numbers allowed, unexposed-donor CD4+ T cells faced SARS-CoV-2 S/N and four cold-coronavirus spikes. The data stem from a study of CD4 T cells in relation to SARS-CoV-2 and coronaviruses. V shed 0 bases and J 6 bases; nucleotides not matched to a gene: 9. This CDR3 has 16 amino acids. Germline lookup yields CDR1 LNHNV and CDR2 YYDKDF (reference sequence).

The chain couples TRBV15 to TRBJ2-7; 9 nucleotides align to TRBD2. Sequences were obtained from CD4+ T cells from PBMCs, cultured in vitro. The TCR originated in a human donor in good health. CDR3 protein: CATSRDRASGKVEQYF. In nucleotides, the CDR3 is TGTGCCACCAGCAGAGATAGAGCTAGCGGGAAGGTCGAGCAGTACTTC.